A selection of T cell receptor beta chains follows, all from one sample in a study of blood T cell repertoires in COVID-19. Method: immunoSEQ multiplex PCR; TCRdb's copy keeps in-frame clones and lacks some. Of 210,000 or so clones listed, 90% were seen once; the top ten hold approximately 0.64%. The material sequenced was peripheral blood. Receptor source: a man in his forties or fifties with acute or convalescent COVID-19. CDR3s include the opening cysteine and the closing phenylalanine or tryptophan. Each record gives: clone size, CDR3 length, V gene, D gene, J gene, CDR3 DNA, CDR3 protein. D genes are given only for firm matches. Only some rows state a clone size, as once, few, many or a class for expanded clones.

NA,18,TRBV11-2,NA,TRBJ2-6,TGTGCCAGCAGCTTAGATAGACTAGTAATTAGTGGGGCCAACGTCCTGACTTTC,CASSLDRLVISGANVLTF
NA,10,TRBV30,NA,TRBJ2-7,TGTGCCTGGGGGGAGCGCGAGCAGTACTTC,CAWGEREQYF
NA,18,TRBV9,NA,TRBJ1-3,TGTGCCAGCAGCCCCTCGGGGGGGCAGCCCAAACCTGGAAACACCATATATTTT,CASSPSGGQPKPGNTIYF
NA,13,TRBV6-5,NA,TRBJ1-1,TGTGCCAGCCAACCGGGGGGCTCTGTTAAAGCTTTCTTT,CASQPGGSVKAFF
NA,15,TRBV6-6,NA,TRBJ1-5,TGTGCCAGCAGCTACACGGGGGAGAGCAATCAGCCCCAGCATTTT,CASSYTGESNQPQHF
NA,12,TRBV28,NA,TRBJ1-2,TGTGCCACTGCCAGGGCTCTCTATGGCTACACCTTC,CATARALYGYTF
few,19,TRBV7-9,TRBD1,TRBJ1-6,TGTGCCAGCAGCTTAGGCTCCCATGCACTGACAGGGGGGCATTCACCCCTCCACTTT,CASSLGSHALTGGHSPLHF
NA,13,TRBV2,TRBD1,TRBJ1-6,TGTGCCAGCAGGAGGGACAGGGGGACACCCCTCCACTTT,CASRRDRGTPLHF
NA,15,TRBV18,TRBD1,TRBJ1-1,TGTGCCAGCTCACCCTGGACAGGAACGGGCGCTGAAGCTTTCTTT,CASSPWTGTGAEAFF
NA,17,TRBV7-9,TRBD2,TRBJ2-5,TGTGCCAGCAGCCGCCTGACTAGCGGGGGTGCAGGGGAGACCCAGTACTTC,CASSRLTSGGAGETQYF
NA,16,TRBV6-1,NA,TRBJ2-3,TGTGCCAGCAGTGAATGGGCGGGACGGGCTACAGATACGCAGTATTTT,CASSEWAGRATDTQYF
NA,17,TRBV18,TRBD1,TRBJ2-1,TGTGCCAGCTCACCACGAAAGGGACAGGGGAGAAGAGATGAGCAGTTCTTC,CASSPRKGQGRRDEQFF
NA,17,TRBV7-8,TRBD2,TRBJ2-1,TGTGCCAGCAGCTTAGCGCGGGGACTAGCGGCTTACAATGAGCAGTTCTTC,CASSLARGLAAYNEQFF
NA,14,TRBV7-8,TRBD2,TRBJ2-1,TGTGCCAGCAGCTTAGGACTAGCGGGAGCTGAGCAGTTCTTC,CASSLGLAGAEQFF
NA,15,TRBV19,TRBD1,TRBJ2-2,TGTGCCAGTACCCTGGGGGACAGGGAAGCCGGGGAGCTGTTTTTT,CASTLGDREAGELFF
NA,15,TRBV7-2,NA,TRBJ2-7,TGTGCCAGCAGCTTGCTCCAGGGTCAGACCTACGAGCAGTACTTC,CASSLLQGQTYEQYF
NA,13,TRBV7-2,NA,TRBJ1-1,TGTGCCAGCAGCTTTACTGGGAACACTGAAGCTTTCTTT,CASSFTGNTEAFF
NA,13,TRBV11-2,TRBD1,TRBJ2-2,TGTGCCAGCAGCGACAGGGGCACCGGGGAGCTGTTTTTT,CASSDRGTGELFF
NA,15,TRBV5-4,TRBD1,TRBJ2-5,TGTGCCAGCAGCTTGGCGGGACAGAGCACGGGGACCCAGTACTTC,CASSLAGQSTGTQYF